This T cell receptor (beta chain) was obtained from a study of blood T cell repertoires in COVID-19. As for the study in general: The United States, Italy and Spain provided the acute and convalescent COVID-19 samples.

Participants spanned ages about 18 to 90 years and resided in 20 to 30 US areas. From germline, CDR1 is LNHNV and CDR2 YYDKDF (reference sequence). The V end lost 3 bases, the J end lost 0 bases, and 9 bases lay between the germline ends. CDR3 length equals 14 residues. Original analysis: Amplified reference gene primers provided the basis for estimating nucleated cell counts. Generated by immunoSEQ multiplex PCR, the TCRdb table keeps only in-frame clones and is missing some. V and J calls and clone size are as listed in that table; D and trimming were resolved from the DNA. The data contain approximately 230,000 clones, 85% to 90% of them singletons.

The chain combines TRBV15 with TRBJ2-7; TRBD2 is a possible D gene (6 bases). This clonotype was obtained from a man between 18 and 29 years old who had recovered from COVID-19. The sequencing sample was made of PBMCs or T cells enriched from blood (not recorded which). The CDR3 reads CATSRDGSSYEQYF. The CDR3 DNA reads TGTGCCACCAGCAGGGACGGGAGCTCCTACGAGCAGTACTTC. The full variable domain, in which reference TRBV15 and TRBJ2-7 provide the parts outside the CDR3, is DAMVIQNPRYQVTQFGKPVTLSCSQTLNHNVMYWYQQKSSQAPKLLFHYYDKDFNNEADTPDNFQSRRPNTSFCFLDIRSPGLGDTAMYLCATSRDGSSYEQYFGPGTRLTVT.